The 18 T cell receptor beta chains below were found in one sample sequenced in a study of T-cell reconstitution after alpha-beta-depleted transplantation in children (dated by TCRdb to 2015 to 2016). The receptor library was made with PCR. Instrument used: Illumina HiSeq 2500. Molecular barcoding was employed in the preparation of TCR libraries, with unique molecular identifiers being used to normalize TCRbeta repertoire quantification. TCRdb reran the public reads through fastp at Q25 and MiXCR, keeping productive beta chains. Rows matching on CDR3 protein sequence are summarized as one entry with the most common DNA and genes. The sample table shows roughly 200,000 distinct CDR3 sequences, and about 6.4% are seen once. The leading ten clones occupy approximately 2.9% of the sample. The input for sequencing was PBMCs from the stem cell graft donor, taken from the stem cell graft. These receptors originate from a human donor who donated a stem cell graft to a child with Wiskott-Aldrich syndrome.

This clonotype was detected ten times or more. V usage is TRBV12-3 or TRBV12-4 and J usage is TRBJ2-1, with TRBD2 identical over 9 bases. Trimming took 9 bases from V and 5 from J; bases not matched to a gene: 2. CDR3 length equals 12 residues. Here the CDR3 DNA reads TGTGCCAGGATAGCGGGAGACAATGAGCAGTTCTTC. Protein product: CARIAGDNEQFF.

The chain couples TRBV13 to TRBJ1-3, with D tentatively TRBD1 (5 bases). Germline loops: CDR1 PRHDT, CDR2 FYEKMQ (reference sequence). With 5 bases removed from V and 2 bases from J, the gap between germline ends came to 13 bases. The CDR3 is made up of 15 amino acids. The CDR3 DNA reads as TGTGCCAGCAGCATCTCCTGGGGGGCTGGAAACACCATATATTTT. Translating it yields CASSISWGAGNTIYF.

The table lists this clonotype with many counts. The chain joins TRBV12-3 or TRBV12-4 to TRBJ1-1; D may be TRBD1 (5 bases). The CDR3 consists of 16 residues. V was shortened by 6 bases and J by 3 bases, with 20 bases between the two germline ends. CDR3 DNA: TGTGCCAGCAGCCCAAATGCCGGGGCCTCTCACACTGAAGCTTTCTTT. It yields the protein CASSPNAGASHTEAFF.

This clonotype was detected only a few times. CDR3 sequence reads: CASSAYGTVDANEQFF. The CDR3 region has the DNA TGTGCCAGCAGCGCTTACGGGACAGTCGACGCCAATGAGCAGTTCTTC. The genes are TRBV7-8 and TRBJ2-1; TRBD1 aligns across 7 bases. The CDR3 is 16 amino acids. In germline, CDR1 is SGHVS, CDR2 FQNEAQ. V lost 5 bases to trimming and J lost 6 bases; unmatched junction nucleotides: 13.

The CDR3 DNA sequence: TGTGCCAGTAGTGTTAGGAGGGGAAATCAGCCCCAGCATTTT. As protein: CASSVRRGNQPQHF. V usage is TRBV19 and J usage is TRBJ1-5; a possible D gene is TRBD1 (5 bases). The germline V and J ends were trimmed by 5 bases and 4 bases, with 12 bases remaining between them. CDR1 and CDR2 (germline): LNHDA, SQIVND (reference sequence). The CDR3 is 14 amino acids.

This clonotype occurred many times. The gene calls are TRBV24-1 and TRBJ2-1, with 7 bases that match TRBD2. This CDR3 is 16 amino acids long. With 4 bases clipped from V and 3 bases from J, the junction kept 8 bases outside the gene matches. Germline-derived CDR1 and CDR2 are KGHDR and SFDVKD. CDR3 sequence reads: CATSDPGTTIYNEQFF. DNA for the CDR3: TGTGCCACCAGTGACCCCGGGACTACCATCTACAATGAGCAGTTCTTC.

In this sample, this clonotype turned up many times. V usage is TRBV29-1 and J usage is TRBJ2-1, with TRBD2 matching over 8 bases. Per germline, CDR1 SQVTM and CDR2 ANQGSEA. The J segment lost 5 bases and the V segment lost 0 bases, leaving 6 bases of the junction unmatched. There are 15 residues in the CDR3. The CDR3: CSVEDYGGDNNEQFF. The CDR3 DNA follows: TGCAGCGTTGAAGATTACGGGGGGGACAACAATGAGCAGTTCTTC.

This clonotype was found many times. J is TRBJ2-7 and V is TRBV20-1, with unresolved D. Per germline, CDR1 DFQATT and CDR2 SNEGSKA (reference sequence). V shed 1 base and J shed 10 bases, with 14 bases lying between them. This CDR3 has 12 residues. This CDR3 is CSARGISGGQYF. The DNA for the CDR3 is TGCAGTGCTAGAGGTATCTCGGGTGGCCAGTACTTC.

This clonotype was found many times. The CDR3 DNA follows: TGTGCCAGCAGCCTACTAGCAGGGGGCTTGTATACAGATACGCAGTATTTT. It encodes CASSLLAGGLYTDTQYF. The chain combines TRBV11-2 with TRBJ2-3; 8 bases agree with TRBD1. Germline CDR1 SGHAT, CDR2 FQNNGV. V was pared by 5 bases and J by 3 bases, with 13 bases of the junction left unmatched. This CDR3 spans 17 amino acids.

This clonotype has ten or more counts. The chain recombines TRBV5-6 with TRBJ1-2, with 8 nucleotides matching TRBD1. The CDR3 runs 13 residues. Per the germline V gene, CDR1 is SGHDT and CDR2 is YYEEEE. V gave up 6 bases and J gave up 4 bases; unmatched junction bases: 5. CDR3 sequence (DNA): TGTGCCAGCACCCGGACAGGGCCCTATGGCTACACCTTC. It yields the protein CASTRTGPYGYTF.

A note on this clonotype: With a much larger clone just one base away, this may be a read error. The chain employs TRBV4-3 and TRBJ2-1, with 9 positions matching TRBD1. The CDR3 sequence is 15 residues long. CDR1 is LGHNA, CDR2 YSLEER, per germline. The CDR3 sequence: CASSQGQGGSNEEFF. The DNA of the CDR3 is TGCGCCAGCAGCCAGGGACAGGGTGGATCCAATGAGGAGTTCTTC.

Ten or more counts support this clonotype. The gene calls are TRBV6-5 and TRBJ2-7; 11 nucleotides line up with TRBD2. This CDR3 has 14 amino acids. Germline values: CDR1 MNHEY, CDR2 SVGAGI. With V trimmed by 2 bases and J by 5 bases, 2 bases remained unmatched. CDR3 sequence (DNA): TGTGCCAGCAGTTACGTACTAGCGGGGGACGAGCAGTACTTC. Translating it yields CASSYVLAGDEQYF.

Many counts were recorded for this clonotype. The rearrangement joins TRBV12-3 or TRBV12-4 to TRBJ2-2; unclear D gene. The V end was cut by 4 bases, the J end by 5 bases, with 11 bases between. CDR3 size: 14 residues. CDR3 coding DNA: TGTGCCAGCAGTTCCCTGGGATTGACCGGGGAGCTGTTTTTT. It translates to CASSSLGLTGELFF.

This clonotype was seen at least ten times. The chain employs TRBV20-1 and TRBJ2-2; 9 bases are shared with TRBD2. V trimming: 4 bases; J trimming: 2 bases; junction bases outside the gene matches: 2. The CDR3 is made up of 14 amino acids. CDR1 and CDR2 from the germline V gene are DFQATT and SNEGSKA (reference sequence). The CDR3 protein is CSATRGGNTGELFF. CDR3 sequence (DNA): TGCAGTGCTACGCGGGGGGGCAACACCGGGGAGCTGTTTTTT.

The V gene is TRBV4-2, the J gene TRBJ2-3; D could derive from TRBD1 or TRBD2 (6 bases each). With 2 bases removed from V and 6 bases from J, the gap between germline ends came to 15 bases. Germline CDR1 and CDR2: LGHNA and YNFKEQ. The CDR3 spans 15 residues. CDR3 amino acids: CASSQPRGLGDTQYF. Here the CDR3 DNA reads TGTGCCAGCAGCCAACCCCGGGGGCTAGGGGATACGCAGTATTTT.

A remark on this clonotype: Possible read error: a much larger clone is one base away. For the CDR3, the DNA is TGCAGTGCTCTCGGGACACCAGCCTACAATGAGCAGTTCTTC. This sequence encodes CSALGTPAYNEQFF. The genes are TRBV20-1 and TRBJ2-1; tentative D call: TRBD1 (6 bases). CDR1 is DFQATT, CDR2 SNEGSKA, per germline (reference sequence). The germline V and J ends were trimmed by 5 bases and 2 bases, with 13 bases remaining between them. CDR3 length: 14 amino acids.

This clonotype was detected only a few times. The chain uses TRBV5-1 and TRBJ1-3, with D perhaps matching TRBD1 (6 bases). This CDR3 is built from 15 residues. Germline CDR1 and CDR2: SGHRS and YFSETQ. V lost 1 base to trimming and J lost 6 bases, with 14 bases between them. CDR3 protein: CASSLKAGGENTIYF. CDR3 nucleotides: TGCGCCAGCAGCTTGAAGGCCGGGGGCGAAAACACCATATATTTT. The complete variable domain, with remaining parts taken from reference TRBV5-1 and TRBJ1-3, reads KAGVTQTPRYLIKTRGQQVTLSCSPISGHRSVSWYQQTPGQGLQFLFEYFSETQRNKGNFPGRFSGRQFSNSRSEMNVSTLELGDSALYLCASSLKAGGENTIYFGEGSWLTVV.

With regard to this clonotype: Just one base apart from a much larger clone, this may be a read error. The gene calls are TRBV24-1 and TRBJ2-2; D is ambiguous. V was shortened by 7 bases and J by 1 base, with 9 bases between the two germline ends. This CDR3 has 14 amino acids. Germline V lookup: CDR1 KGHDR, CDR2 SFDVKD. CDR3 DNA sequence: TGTGCCACCAGCCCCGTGTGGAACACCGGGGAGCTGTTTTTT. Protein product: CATSPVWNTGELFF.